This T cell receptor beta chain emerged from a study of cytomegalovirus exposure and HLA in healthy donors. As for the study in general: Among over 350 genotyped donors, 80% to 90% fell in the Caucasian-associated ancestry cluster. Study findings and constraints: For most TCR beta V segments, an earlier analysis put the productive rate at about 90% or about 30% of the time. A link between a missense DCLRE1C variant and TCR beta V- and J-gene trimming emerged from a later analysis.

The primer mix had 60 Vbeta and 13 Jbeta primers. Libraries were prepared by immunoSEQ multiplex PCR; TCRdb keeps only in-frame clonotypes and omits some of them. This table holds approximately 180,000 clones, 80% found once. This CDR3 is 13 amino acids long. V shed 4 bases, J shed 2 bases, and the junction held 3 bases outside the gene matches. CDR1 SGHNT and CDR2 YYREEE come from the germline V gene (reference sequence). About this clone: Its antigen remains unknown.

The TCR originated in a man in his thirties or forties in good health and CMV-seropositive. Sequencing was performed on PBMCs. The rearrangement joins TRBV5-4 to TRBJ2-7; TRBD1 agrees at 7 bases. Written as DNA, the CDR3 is TGTGCCAGCAGCACGGGACAGACCTACGAGCAGTACTTC. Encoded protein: CASSTGQTYEQYF.